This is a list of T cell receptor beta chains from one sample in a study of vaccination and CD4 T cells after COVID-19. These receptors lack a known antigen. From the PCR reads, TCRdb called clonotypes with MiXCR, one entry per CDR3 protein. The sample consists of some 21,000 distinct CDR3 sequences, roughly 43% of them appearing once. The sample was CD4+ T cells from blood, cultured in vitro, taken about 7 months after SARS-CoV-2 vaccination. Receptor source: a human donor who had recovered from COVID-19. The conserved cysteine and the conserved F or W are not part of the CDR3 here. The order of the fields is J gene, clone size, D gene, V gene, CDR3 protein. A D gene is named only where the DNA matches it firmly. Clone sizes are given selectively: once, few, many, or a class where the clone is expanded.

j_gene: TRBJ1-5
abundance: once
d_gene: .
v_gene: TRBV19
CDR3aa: ASRERVGDSNQPQH

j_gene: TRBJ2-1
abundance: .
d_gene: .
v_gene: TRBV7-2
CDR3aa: ASSSWGRNEQF

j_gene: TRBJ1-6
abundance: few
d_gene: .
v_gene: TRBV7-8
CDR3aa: ASSTPGRYNSPLH

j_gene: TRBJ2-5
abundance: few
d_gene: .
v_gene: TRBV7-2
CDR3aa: ASSLGVAGALETQY

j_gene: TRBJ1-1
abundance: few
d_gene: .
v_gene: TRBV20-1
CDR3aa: SARAPRGGNTEAF

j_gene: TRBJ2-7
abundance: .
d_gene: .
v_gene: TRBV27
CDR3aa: ASRRGLTPSSYEQY

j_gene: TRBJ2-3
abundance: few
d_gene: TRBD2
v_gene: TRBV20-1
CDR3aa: SASVAGVPDTQY

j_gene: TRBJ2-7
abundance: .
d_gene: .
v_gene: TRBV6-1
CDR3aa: ASSAPSRDEQY

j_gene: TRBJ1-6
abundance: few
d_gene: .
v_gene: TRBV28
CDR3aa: ASSSPATTGYHNSPLH

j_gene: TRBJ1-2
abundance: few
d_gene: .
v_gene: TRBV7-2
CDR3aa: ASSLVRENYGYT

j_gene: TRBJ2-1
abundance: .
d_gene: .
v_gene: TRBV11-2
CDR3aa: ASSVGNEQF

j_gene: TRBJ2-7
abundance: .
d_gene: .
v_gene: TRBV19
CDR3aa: ASSNMDEQY

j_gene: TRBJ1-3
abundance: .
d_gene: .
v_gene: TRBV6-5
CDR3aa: ASSYDGNTIY

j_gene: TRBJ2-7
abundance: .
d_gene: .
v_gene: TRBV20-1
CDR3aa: SASPPPLSVRSYEQY

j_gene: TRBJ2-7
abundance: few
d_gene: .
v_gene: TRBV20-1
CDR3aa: SALGTEAYEQY